These 19 T cell receptor beta chains were all obtained from the same sample, sequenced in a study of T cell responses to AZD1222 COVID-19 vaccine. Assay: immunoSEQ multiplex PCR; the TCRdb copy retains only in-frame clones and omits some. Of some 120,000 clones detected, about 90% appear once; the ten largest clones hold more than 5.5%. Sample: peripheral blood, taken on day 0 of AZD1222 vaccination. These receptor sequences come from an adult in good health.

The chain is built from TRBV3-1 (or the pseudogene TRBV3-2) and TRBJ1-5; D not resolved. Per germline, CDR1 LGHDT and CDR2 YNNKEL (reference sequence). The V end lost 1 base, the J end lost 11 bases, and 15 bases lay between the germline ends. The CDR3 extends over 14 amino acids. Written as DNA, the CDR3 is TGTGCCAGCAGCCAAGCCCCTTACAAGCAAGCCCAGCATTTT. This sequence encodes CASSQAPYKQAQHF.

The J gene is TRBJ1-2, the V gene TRBV6-5; D is ambiguous. The CDR3 contains 13 residues. V lost 3 bases and J 4 bases, leaving 9 bases between the germline ends. Germline-derived CDR1 and CDR2 are MNHEY and SVGAGI. The CDR3 here is CASSYANGYGYTF. The CDR3 region has the DNA TGTGCCAGCAGTTATGCGAATGGCTATGGCTACACCTTC.

The chain combines TRBV5-1 with TRBJ2-1; TRBD2 matches at 8 bases. Germline CDR1 is SGHRS and CDR2 is YFSETQ. CDR3 length: 14 residues. The V gene end was trimmed by 5 bases and the J gene end by 0 bases; junction bases not matched to a gene: 1. The CDR3 DNA reads as TGCGCCAGCAGTCGGGAGGGCTCCTACAATGAGCAGTTCTTC. Its translation: CASSREGSYNEQFF.

V usage is TRBV4-1 and J usage is TRBJ1-1; TRBD1 might be the D (5 bases). Trimming stripped 1 base from V and 1 base from J, with 13 bases between. CDR3 length: 16 amino acids. The germline gives CDR1 MGHRA, CDR2 YSYEKL. CDR3 DNA sequence: TGCGCCAGCAGCCAAGTCCCCTCAGGGTGGAACACTGAAGCTTTCTTT. Encoded protein: CASSQVPSGWNTEAFF.

The chain employs TRBV25-1 and TRBJ2-2; D call uncertain. This CDR3 comprises 15 residues. Germline V lookup: CDR1 MGHDK, CDR2 SYGVNS. V lost 5 bases and J lost 1, with 11 bases in between. CDR3 residues: CASSKREVNTGELFF. CDR3 nucleotides: TGTGCCAGCAGTAAAAGAGAAGTGAACACCGGGGAGCTGTTTTTT.

The V and J genes are TRBV4-2 and TRBJ1-2, with D uncertain. Trimming left V 4 bases short and J 1 base short, with 13 bases between. Germline CDR1 is LGHNA and CDR2 is YNFKEQ. The CDR3 contains 15 residues. CDR3 DNA: TGTGCCAGCAGCCTTAATCGGGAGATTAACTATGGCTACACCTTC. Protein: CASSLNREINYGYTF.

The chain joins TRBV11-3 to TRBJ2-5, with 7 bases fitting TRBD1. Germline V CDR1 and CDR2: SGHNT, YENEEA. Trimming removed 6 bases from V and 5 bases from J; junction bases left unmatched: 6. CDR3 size: 13 residues. The CDR3 DNA follows: TGTGCCAGCAGTCCAGGGGGTGCGGAGACCCAGTACTTC. Translating it yields CASSPGGAETQYF.

The chain employs TRBV30 and TRBJ1-1, with 9 bases matching TRBD1. Germline CDR1 reads GTSNPN; CDR2 reads SVGIG (reference sequence). This CDR3 contains 14 residues. V gave up 4 bases and J gave up 3 bases; unmatched junction bases: 6. The DNA of the CDR3 is TGTGCCTGGACCTGGACAGGGGTTTACACTGAAGCTTTCTTT. This gives the protein CAWTWTGVYTEAFF.

The rearrangement uses TRBV15 and TRBJ2-3; 8 bases are a match to TRBD2. J gave up 6 bases and V 0 bases, and 14 bases lay outside the gene matches. The CDR3 has 18 amino acids. Germline V lookup: CDR1 LNHNV, CDR2 YYDKDF (reference sequence). The CDR3 sequence: CATSRDPLGSGNGDTQYF. The CDR3 DNA follows: TGTGCCACCAGCAGAGATCCCTTGGGTAGCGGGAACGGGGATACGCAGTATTTT. Drawing the rest from reference TRBV15 and TRBJ2-3, the complete variable domain is DAMVIQNPRYQVTQFGKPVTLSCSQTLNHNVMYWYQQKSSQAPKLLFHYYDKDFNNEADTPDNFQSRRPNTSFCFLDIRSPGLGDTAMYLCATSRDPLGSGNGDTQYFGPGTRLTVL.

V gene TRBV2 combines with J gene TRBJ1-1, with D possibly matching TRBD1 (5 bases). Trimming took 7 bases from V and 0 from J, leaving 9 bases between them. The germline V gene has CDR1 SNHLY and CDR2 FYNNEI. The CDR3 length is 13 residues. The CDR3 protein is CASTEGLNTEAFF. Written as DNA, the CDR3 is TGTGCCAGCACCGAGGGGCTGAACACTGAAGCTTTCTTT.

J is TRBJ1-5 and V is TRBV28; 9 nucleotides match TRBD1. The V and J ends lost 6 bases and 6 bases, in that order; junction bases with no gene match: 15. Germline values: CDR1 MDHEN, CDR2 SYDVKM. This CDR3 region has 17 residues. The CDR3: CASSEATGGLVSQPQHF. CDR3 DNA: TGTGCCAGCAGCGAGGCGACAGGGGGTCTTGTAAGTCAGCCCCAGCATTTT.

This clone was found a few times. The rearrangement uses TRBV7-2 and TRBJ2-3, with D unresolved. Trimming took off 1 base at V and 0 bases at J, with 5 bases between the two ends. Germline CDR1 is SGHTA and CDR2 is FQGNSA. The CDR3 extends over 14 amino acids. The CDR3, as DNA: TGTGCCAGCAGCTTAGACCCTAGCACAGATACGCAGTATTTT. This gives the protein CASSLDPSTDTQYF.

The gene calls are TRBV12-3 or TRBV12-4 and TRBJ2-7; TRBD1 matches 7 bases. The CDR3 runs to 13 residues. Trimming removed 5 bases from V and 0 bases from J; junction bases left unmatched: 1. The CDR3 DNA sequence: TGTGCCAGCAGTCCAGGGGGCTCCTACGAGCAGTACTTC. This sequence encodes CASSPGGSYEQYF.

The chain recombines TRBV7-9 with TRBJ2-1; TRBD2 matches 9 bases. Trimming at V came to 7 bases and at J to 5 bases, leaving 6 bases not matched to a gene. Germline V gives CDR1 SEHNR, CDR2 FQNEAQ (reference sequence). The CDR3 has 14 amino acids. CDR3 nucleotides: TGTGCCAGCACCGGGACTAGCTTGAACAATGAGCAGTTCTTC. This codes for CASTGTSLNNEQFF.

In this sample, this clone turned up once. The chain carries TRBV28 and TRBJ2-6; TRBD1 might be the D (6 bases). The length of the CDR3 is 23 residues. The germline V gene encodes CDR1 MDHEN and CDR2 SYDVKM. Trimming stripped 3 bases from V and 0 bases from J, with 30 bases between. CDR3 loop: CASSFQYDLLRQDPLSGANVLTF. CDR3 DNA sequence: TGTGCCAGCAGTTTTCAGTACGACCTCCTTAGACAGGACCCCCTCTCTGGGGCCAACGTCCTGACTTTC.

This chain connects TRBV7-2 to TRBJ1-1; TRBD1 aligns across 7 bases. Trimming cost V 3 bases and J 4 bases; bases outside gene matches: 5. CDR1 SGHTA and CDR2 FQGNSA come from the germline V gene. The CDR3 runs 14 residues. The chain's CDR3 is CASSFAGQTTEAFF. The CDR3 DNA reads TGTGCCAGCAGCTTTGCGGGACAGACCACTGAAGCTTTCTTT.

This chain connects TRBV7-2 to TRBJ2-4; TRBD2 might be the D (5 bases). The CDR3 loop spans 15 amino acids. V was clipped by 0 bases and J by 6 bases, with 12 bases between them. Germline V gene data show CDR1 as SGHTA and CDR2 as FQGNSA. Here the CDR3 reads CASSLAAVRGNIQYF. The DNA for the CDR3 is TGTGCCAGCAGCTTAGCGGCGGTTCGGGGAAACATTCAGTACTTC. Full variable domain (remainder filled in from reference TRBV7-2 and TRBJ2-4): GAGVSQSPSNKVTEKGKDVELRCDPISGHTALYWYRQSLGQGLEFLIYFQGNSAPDKSGLPSDRFSAERTGGSVSTLTIQRTQQEDSAVYLCASSLAAVRGNIQYFGAGTRLSVL.

This rearrangement joins TRBV2 to TRBJ2-7; tentatively, D is TRBD1 or TRBD2 (5 bases each). Per germline, CDR1 SNHLY and CDR2 FYNNEI. The germline V and J ends were trimmed by 7 bases and 6 bases, with 10 bases remaining between them. The CDR3 length is 11 residues. The CDR3 DNA follows: TGTGCCAGCAAGGCCGGGGCCGAGCAGTACTTC. Its translation: CASKAGAEQYF.

The CDR3 is CAWRVSGNSPLHF. The CDR3 nucleotides read TGTGCCTGGAGGGTGTCAGGGAATTCACCCCTCCACTTT. This sequence joins TRBV30 and TRBJ1-6; D perhaps matches TRBD1 (5 bases). Trimming left V 3 bases short and J 7 bases short, with 10 bases between. CDR1 GTSNPN and CDR2 SVGIG come from the germline V gene (reference sequence). This CDR3 has 13 residues.